This entry lists 19 T cell receptor beta chains sequenced from one sample in a study of regulatory T cells in long-lasting Graves disease. Regarding time point: persistent/refractory GD, antithyroid drugs over 5 years with positive TRAb. PBMC-extracted RNA yielded the TCR library. Sequencing libraries for TCR beta were prepared with iRepertoire HTBI primers and Arm-PCR of CDR3 regions. TCRdb independently ran MiXCR on the multiplex PCR reads; one entry per CDR3 protein. Altogether about 660,000 distinct CDR3 sequences are present, about 30% being singletons, with the ten largest covering roughly 40%. Sequencing used peripheral blood mononuclear cells (PBMCs), obtained when the disease was refractory, from a patient treated with antithyroid drugs. The receptor set was obtained from a female donor with Graves disease.

Note on this clonotype: The germline gene is not matched at one end of the junction; a read error may be the cause. The V call is TRBV11-2, the J call TRBJ1-1, with D tentatively TRBD1 (5 bases). In germline, CDR1 is SGHAT, CDR2 FQNNGV. CDR3 length: 13 residues. The CDR3 loop is CTSSSEVGAEAFF. In DNA, the CDR3 is TGTACCAGCAGCTCCGAGGTGGGGGCTGAAGCTTTCTTT. Full variable domain (outside the CDR3, taken from reference TRBV11-2 and TRBJ1-1): EAGVAQSPRYKIIEKRQSVAFWCNPISGHATLYWYQQILGQGPKLLIQFQNNGVVDDSQLPKDRFSAERLKGVDSTLKIQPAKLEDSAVYLCTSSSEVGAEAFFGQGTRLTVV.

The chain links TRBV7-3 to TRBJ2-5; possible D gene TRBD1, 6 bases. The ends were cut back, 3 bases at V and 1 base at J, with 12 bases in the middle. Germline V gene sequence: CDR1 SGHTA, CDR2 FQGTGA. This CDR3 has 15 amino acids. CDR3 bases: TGTGCCAGCAGCTTCAGGGGAAACTCCCAAGAGACCCAGTACTTC. It specifies CASSFRGNSQETQYF.

J is TRBJ2-2 and V is TRBV2; TRBD2 matches at 9 bases. Germline trimming cut 6 bases from V and 4 bases from J; bases unmatched to any gene: 6. Germline V gene sequence: CDR1 SNHLY, CDR2 FYNNEI. CDR3 length: 15 residues. This CDR3 reads CASRRTSAGTGELFF. DNA for the CDR3: TGTGCCAGCAGAAGGACTAGCGCGGGCACCGGGGAGCTGTTTTTT. Complete variable domain (other parts from reference TRBV2 and TRBJ2-2): EPEVTQTPSHQVTQMGQEVILRCVPISNHLYFYWYRQILGQKVEFLVSFYNNEISEKSEIFDDQFSVERPDGSNFTLKIRSTKLEDSAMYFCASRRTSAGTGELFFGEGSRLTVL.

This chain links TRBV28 with TRBJ1-5, with 7 positions matching TRBD1. V shed 9 bases, J shed 5 bases, and the junction held 16 bases outside the gene matches. This CDR3 contains 16 residues. CDR1 and CDR2 from the germline V gene are MDHEN and SYDVKM. CDR3 DNA sequence: TGTGCCAGTCAAAAGGATAGGGCAGGGGGTTATCAGCCCCAGCATTTT. As protein: CASQKDRAGGYQPQHF.

This chain uses TRBV5-1 with TRBJ1-2; unclear D gene. Germline assignment: CDR1 SGHRS and CDR2 YFSETQ. Deletions cut 10 bases from V and 0 bases from J, with 16 bases between. The CDR3 runs to 14 residues. The CDR3, as DNA: TGCGCCGAGACCTTACAAGAAGCTAACTATGGCTACACCTTC. This sequence encodes CAETLQEANYGYTF.

The chain carries TRBV5-1 and TRBJ2-5, with 7 bases lining up with TRBD2. Trimming at V came to 3 bases and at J to 2 bases, leaving 4 bases not matched to a gene. CDR1 is SGHRS, CDR2 YFSETQ, per germline. This CDR3 has 14 amino acids. The CDR3 DNA reads TGCGCCAGCAGCTCTGGACTAGTACAAGAGACCCAGTACTTC. Translated, it gives CASSSGLVQETQYF.

In the case of this clonotype: A clone one base away is much larger, so this may be a read error. The CDR3 bases are TGTGCCAGCAGTTCCCGCGGGACACACACCGCTCAGGAGCCCCAGCATTTT. Translating gives CASSSRGTHTAQEPQHF. The chain joins TRBV2 to TRBJ1-5; tentative D call: TRBD1 (6 bases). CDR1 and CDR2 (germline): SNHLY, FYNNEI. Trimming left V 5 bases short and J 8 bases short, with 25 bases between. This CDR3 comprises 17 residues.

This clonotype was counted many times. The chain is built from TRBV2 and TRBJ1-1; D call uncertain. Trimming removed 7 bases from V and 4 bases from J, with 13 bases in between. CDR1 SNHLY and CDR2 FYNNEI come from the germline V gene. The CDR3 sequence is 13 residues long. The CDR3 region has the DNA TGTGCCAGCACCTCCCGAGGCGGCACTGAAGCTTTCTTT. Translation: CASTSRGGTEAFF.

In this sample, this clonotype turned up many times. V is TRBV6-9 and J is TRBJ2-7; 10 bases align to TRBD2. The CDR3 runs to 15 residues. CDR1 and CDR2 (germline): MNHGY, SVAAGI. Trimming at V came to 3 bases and at J to 0 bases, leaving 2 bases not matched to a gene. DNA for the CDR3: TGTGCCAGCAGTTACACTAGCGGGATCTCCTACGAGCAGTACTTC. Translating it yields CASSYTSGISYEQYF.

This clonotype was picked up a small number of times. The chain couples TRBV12-3 or TRBV12-4 to TRBJ1-2; D not certain. This CDR3 comprises 14 residues. Trimming removed 2 bases at V and 3 bases at J, with 10 bases between. This CDR3 reads CASSLNPGYYGYTF. In DNA form, the CDR3 reads TGTGCCAGCAGTTTAAACCCGGGCTACTATGGCTACACCTTC.

CDR3 loop: CASSPAEGGSGELFF. The CDR3 nucleotides read TGTGCCAGCAGCCCCGCGGAGGGAGGAAGCGGGGAGCTGTTTTTT. The chain combines TRBV12-3 or TRBV12-4 with TRBJ2-2, with a tentative D call TRBD2 (6 bases). Trimming took off 6 bases at V and 7 bases at J, with 18 bases between the two ends. The CDR3 sequence is 15 residues long.

The chain is built from TRBV20-1 and TRBJ2-7; weak D call: TRBD2 (6 bases). V gave up 3 bases and J gave up 0 bases, with 12 bases separating them. CDR1 is DFQATT and CDR2 is SNEGSKA in the germline V gene (reference sequence). The CDR3 extends over 14 amino acids. The CDR3 reads CSARDYSGSYEQYF. CDR3 bases: TGCAGTGCTAGGGACTACTCCGGCTCCTACGAGCAGTACTTC.

The chain couples TRBV6-1 to TRBJ1-5; unclear D gene. Germline assignment: CDR1 MNHNS and CDR2 SASEGT. This CDR3 spans 11 amino acids. V shed 4 bases and J shed 12 bases, with 10 bases lying between them. The CDR3 nucleotides read TGTGCCAGCAGTGCCCGAGAAATCCAGCATTTT. It yields the protein CASSAREIQHF.

This chain links TRBV20-1 with TRBJ1-5, with TRBD1 matching over 9 bases. CDR1 DFQATT and CDR2 SNEGSKA come from the germline V gene (reference sequence). The length of the CDR3 is 15 residues. V trimming: 5 bases; J trimming: 5 bases; junction bases outside the gene matches: 10. The CDR3 spells CSAEPGQGFDQPQHF. CDR3 nucleotide sequence: TGCAGTGCTGAGCCGGGACAGGGTTTCGATCAGCCCCAGCATTTT.

This clonotype has more than one count but fewer than ten. The chain has TRBV9 and TRBJ2-1; D uncertain. Trimming stripped 0 bases from V and 4 bases from J, with 11 bases between. The CDR3 spans 15 residues. Germline values: CDR1 SGDLS, CDR2 YYNGEE. CDR3 DNA: TGTGCCAGCAGCGTAGAGGCAGCCCAGTACAATGAGCAGTTCTTC. Residues: CASSVEAAQYNEQFF.

This clonotype was observed at least ten times. The J gene is TRBJ2-7, the V gene TRBV12-3 or TRBV12-4, with a tentative D call TRBD2 (6 bases). The CDR3 runs to 16 residues. Trimming cost V 6 bases and J 0 bases, with 18 bases left between them. CDR3: CASSRNSGLASYEQYF. Written as DNA, the CDR3 is TGTGCCAGCAGCCGAAACAGCGGGTTGGCCTCCTACGAGCAGTACTTC.

There are many counts of this clonotype. The CDR3 coding sequence is TGTGCCAGCAGCCGCGGACAGGGTGGCTCACCCCTCCACTTT. It specifies CASSRGQGGSPLHF. This chain links TRBV6-1 with TRBJ1-6; 8 positions match TRBD1. CDR3 length: 14 residues. Trimming at V came to 6 bases and at J to 10 bases, leaving 8 bases not matched to a gene. Germline V CDR1 and CDR2: MNHNS, SASEGT.

This clonotype was seen many times. The genes are TRBV12-3 or TRBV12-4 and TRBJ1-5; no reliable D call. V was clipped by 3 bases and J by 0 bases, with 6 bases between them. This CDR3 region has 14 residues. CDR3 amino acids: CASSFMDSNQPQHF. The CDR3, as DNA: TGTGCCAGCAGTTTTATGGATAGCAATCAGCCCCAGCATTTT.

Concerning this clonotype: One junction end does not reproduce the germline sequence, and a read error may be involved. The rearrangement joins TRBV19 to TRBJ1-6, with D possibly TRBD1 on 5 matching bases. Germline V gene sequence: CDR1 LNHDA, CDR2 SQIVND (reference sequence). This CDR3 contains 15 residues. CDR3 in amino acids: CASSILGDYNSPPHF. The CDR3 nucleotides are TGTGCCAGTAGTATCCTGGGGGACTATAATTCACCCCCCCACTTT. Full variable domain (outside the CDR3, taken from reference TRBV19 and TRBJ1-6): DGGITQSPKYLFRKEGQNVTLSCEQNLNHDAMYWYRQDPGQGLRLIYYSQIVNDFQKGDIAEGYSVSREKKESFPLTVTSAQKNPTAFYLCASSILGDYNSPPHFGNGTRLTVT.